This T cell receptor (beta chain) was documented in a study of response to subunit inactivated influenza vaccine. The length of the CDR3 is 15 residues. V was shortened by 5 bases and J by 3 bases, with 14 bases between the two germline ends. This clonotype was counted between two and nine times. One entry per CDR3 protein, called by TCRdb with MiXCR from the RT-PCR reads. The data show about 570,000 distinct CDR3 sequences, around 11% seen once. These same records also appear under a second study, on T cells expressing NK-cell markers. That publication notes: UMIs accompanied the 5'RACE template switching by which TCR beta cDNA was made. Repertoire data for TCR beta were derived from sorted T cells (CD3+CD56+NKG2C+, CD3+CD56+NKG2C- and CD3+CD56-NKG2C+). HCMV serostatus: seven of eight sequenced donors positive, one negative. The study found dominant NKG2C+ clonotypes at roughly 1.0-7.0% of CD8+ T cells in about 6 donors.

The sample here was PBMCs from blood, taken on the day of vaccination. The V and J genes are TRBV12-3 or TRBV12-4 and TRBJ1-5; the D gene is possibly TRBD1 (5 bases). The sequence derives from a man aged 45-65 years who received an inactivated influenza vaccine. CDR3 in DNA: TGTGCCAGCAGTCGGACACGGGGCGTCAATCAGCCCCAGCATTTT. This sequence encodes CASSRTRGVNQPQHF.